What follows are 32 T cell receptor beta chains derived from one specimen sequenced in a study of post-analysis software for immune sequencing data (dated by TCRdb to between 2014 and 2017). Broader findings and caveats from the paper: Significantly higher frequencies in patients than in controls were found for several TRBV segments, including TRBV5-6, TRBV5-1 and TRBV20-1.

Which antigens these TCRs recognize remains unknown. Libraries were prepared through PCR. Data came from an Illumina HiSeq 2500. To reduce PCR and sequencing biases, unique molecular identifiers were built into the TCR beta cDNA libraries. TCRdb itself trimmed the public reads at Q25 with fastp, ran MiXCR and retained productive beta chains. CDR3 protein duplicates are merged, each entry listing the most common genes and DNA. This sample lists about 770,000 distinct CDR3 sequences; 46% were detected once. Jointly, the top ten make up roughly 4.5% of the sample. The sequencing input was blood. Source of these receptors: a girl aged 10 to 17 with multiple sclerosis.

This rearrangement joins TRBV4-2 to TRBJ2-3; D is possibly TRBD2 (6 bases). The CDR3 runs 19 residues. V was clipped by 0 bases and J by 2 bases, with 21 bases between them. Germline lookup yields CDR1 LGHNA and CDR2 YNFKEQ. CDR3 nucleotides: TGTGCCAGCAGCCAAGATCGCGGCGGAATAGCGGATCTCACAGATACGCAGTATTTT. Its translation is CASSQDRGGIADLTDTQYF.

V gene TRBV20-1 combines with J gene TRBJ2-6, with D possibly matching TRBD2 (5 bases). Germline V gene data show CDR1 as DFQATT and CDR2 as SNEGSKA (reference sequence). The V and J ends lost 0 bases and 0 bases respectively, with 6 bases between them. The CDR3 contains 15 residues. The DNA for the CDR3 is TGCAGTGCTAGAGATGGGAGCTCTGGGGCCAACGTCCTGACTTTC. This translates into CSARDGSSGANVLTF.

This clonotype was seen more than once but under ten times. CDR3 residues: CASSNRGTHPYEQYF. The CDR3, as DNA: TGTGCCAGCAGCAACAGGGGGACACATCCCTACGAGCAGTACTTC. The rearrangement joins TRBV21-1 to TRBJ2-7; TRBD1, the D gene given by the table, was not confirmed from the DNA. TRBV21-1 is given as a pseudogene. This CDR3 comprises 15 residues.

The table lists this clonotype with a few counts. The chain employs TRBV9 and TRBJ2-7; TRBD1 might be the D (8 bases). The CDR3 runs to 16 residues. V lost 3 bases, J lost 3 bases, and 19 bases lay in between. Germline loops: CDR1 SGDLS, CDR2 YYNGEE. Here the CDR3 reads CASSARAGQDIYEQYF. CDR3 coding DNA: TGTGCCAGCAGCGCCCGAGCGGGACAGGACATCTACGAGCAGTACTTC.

This clonotype was observed many times. V is TRBV29-1 and J is TRBJ2-1, with 11 bases lining up with TRBD2. V was pared by 6 bases and J by 3 bases, with 7 bases of the junction left unmatched. Germline V gene sequence: CDR1 SQVTM, CDR2 ANQGSEA. The CDR3 runs 15 residues. The CDR3: CSVGSSGRNYNEQFF. CDR3 DNA sequence: TGCAGCGTCGGGTCTAGCGGGAGGAACTACAATGAGCAGTTCTTC.

The sample holds one count of this clonotype. The rearrangement joins TRBV20-1 to TRBJ2-3; possibly TRBD2 for D (7 bases). The ends were cut back, 0 bases at V and 6 bases at J, with 13 bases in the middle. The CDR3 consists of 14 residues. Germline V gene data show CDR1 as DFQATT and CDR2 as SNEGSKA (reference sequence). The CDR3: CSARDLGGGDTQYF. In nucleotides, the CDR3 is TGCAGTGCTAGAGATCTGGGAGGGGGGGATACGCAGTATTTT.

The chain recombines TRBV20-1 with TRBJ2-5; unclear D gene. This CDR3 has 15 amino acids. CDR1 is DFQATT, CDR2 SNEGSKA, per germline (reference sequence). V dropped 0 bases and J dropped 7 bases, with 18 bases sitting between them. CDR3 coding DNA: TGCAGTGCTAGAGATCCGCTACGCGTAGTGTGGACCCAGTACTTC. It codes for CSARDPLRVVWTQYF.

This clonotype was found a few times. The chain has TRBV24-1 and TRBJ2-3; D not resolved. V gave up 1 base and J gave up 5 bases, with 6 bases separating them. CDR1 KGHDR and CDR2 SFDVKD come from the germline V gene. The CDR3 is 13 amino acids. CDR3 in amino acids: CATSDFPGDTQYF. CDR3 nucleotides: TGTGCCACCAGTGATTTCCCGGGAGATACGCAGTATTTT.

The rearrangement joins TRBV6-1 to TRBJ2-7; 10 nucleotides match TRBD1. V was pared by 6 bases and J by 7 bases, with 12 bases of the junction left unmatched. Germline values: CDR1 MNHNS, CDR2 SASEGT. The length of the CDR3 is 15 residues. The CDR3 sequence is CASSETGQGLGEQYF. Here the CDR3 DNA reads TGTGCCAGCAGCGAAACGGGACAGGGGCTGGGTGAGCAGTACTTC.

The chain combines TRBV29-1 with TRBJ2-3, with D perhaps matching TRBD2 (8 bases). The CDR3 length is 17 residues. V was shortened by 5 bases and J by 4 bases, with 25 bases between the two germline ends. The germline V gene encodes CDR1 SQVTM and CDR2 ANQGSEA. In DNA, the CDR3 is TGCAGCGTTATCCTGGACAGGCCGGGACTAGTAGCAGATACGCAGTATTTT. It is translated as CSVILDRPGLVADTQYF.

The rearrangement links TRBV7-2 to TRBJ2-7, with 10 bases that match TRBD2. The CDR3 runs 15 residues. CDR1 SGHTA and CDR2 FQGNSA come from the germline V gene. With V trimmed by 4 bases and J by 4 bases, 7 bases remained unmatched. CDR3 DNA sequence: TGTGCCAGCAGCTCCAGGACTAGCGGAAAGTACGAGCAGTACTTC. This encodes CASSSRTSGKYEQYF.

This clonotype has ten or more counts. The chain recombines TRBV29-1 with TRBJ1-2, with unresolved D. The V gene's germline CDR1 is SQVTM and CDR2 ANQGSEA. V was pared by 4 bases and J by 2 bases, with 8 bases between. There are 12 residues in the CDR3. CDR3 DNA sequence: TGCAGCGTTGTAACAGACAACTATGGCTACACCTTC. Translation gives CSVVTDNYGYTF.

The CDR3 sequence is CASSRLGAAKEAQYF. In DNA form, the CDR3 reads TGTGCCAGCAGCCGCCTCGGGGCAGCTAAAGAGGCCCAGTACTTC. This sequence joins TRBV9 and TRBJ2-4; possibly TRBD1 or TRBD2 for D (5 bases each). Germline CDR1 is SGDLS and CDR2 is YYNGEE. This CDR3 has 15 residues. The ends were cut back, 4 bases at V and 13 bases at J, with 24 bases in the middle.

This chain uses TRBV10-3 with TRBJ2-3, with D perhaps matching TRBD1 or TRBD2 (6 bases each). CDR1 is ENHRY and CDR2 is SYGVKD in the germline V gene. The CDR3 is 13 residues long. The ends were cut back, 8 bases at V and 6 bases at J, with 15 bases in the middle. The chain's CDR3 is CAIRGLAADTQYF. The CDR3 nucleotides are TGTGCCATCCGGGGGCTGGCGGCGGATACGCAGTATTTT.

V is TRBV15 and J is TRBJ2-1; D is uncertain. Germline V gene data show CDR1 as LNHNV and CDR2 as YYDKDF (reference sequence). V gave up 7 bases and J gave up 0 bases, with 13 bases separating them. CDR3 length equals 15 residues. CDR3 region: CATMEMKSSYNEQFF. CDR3 sequence (DNA): TGTGCCACCATGGAGATGAAGAGCTCCTACAATGAGCAGTTCTTC. Using reference TRBV15 and TRBJ2-1 for the parts outside the CDR3, the full variable domain is DAMVIQNPRYQVTQFGKPVTLSCSQTLNHNVMYWYQQKSSQAPKLLFHYYDKDFNNEADTPDNFQSRRPNTSFCFLDIRSPGLGDTAMYLCATMEMKSSYNEQFFGPGTRLTVL.

V usage is TRBV7-9 and J usage is TRBJ1-2; unclear D gene. Trimming left V 1 base short and J 8 bases short, with 11 bases between. The CDR3 sequence is 13 residues long. Germline loops: CDR1 SEHNR, CDR2 FQNEAQ (reference sequence). The CDR3 sequence: CASSLDLGGGYTF. The CDR3 nucleotides are TGTGCCAGCAGCTTAGACCTGGGCGGGGGCTACACCTTC.

The chain couples TRBV5-1 to TRBJ2-7; D ambiguous. The length of the CDR3 is 16 residues. The ends were cut back, 4 bases at V and 4 bases at J, with 21 bases in the middle. Germline CDR1 is SGHRS and CDR2 is YFSETQ. DNA for the CDR3: TGCGCCAGCAGCCGAACGTGGGGTGGAAACAATTACGAGCAGTACTTC. Protein: CASSRTWGGNNYEQYF.

The chain combines TRBV19 with TRBJ2-7; D is ambiguous. The CDR3 spans 14 residues. Trimming cost V 0 bases and J 0 bases, with 6 bases left between them. Germline V gene lookup returns CDR1 LNHDA and CDR2 SQIVND (reference sequence). The CDR3 sequence: CASSIDALSYEQYF. The CDR3 nucleotides are TGTGCCAGTAGTATAGATGCCCTCTCCTACGAGCAGTACTTC. Full variable domain (missing parts from reference TRBV19 and TRBJ2-7): DGGITQSPKYLFRKEGQNVTLSCEQNLNHDAMYWYRQDPGQGLRLIYYSQIVNDFQKGDIAEGYSVSREKKESFPLTVTSAQKNPTAFYLCASSIDALSYEQYFGPGTRLTVT.

This clonotype came up a few times. The gene calls are TRBV6-5 and TRBJ2-4; TRBD2 is a possible D gene (6 bases). This CDR3 region has 15 residues. V was shortened by 5 bases and J by 9 bases, with 20 bases between the two germline ends. The germline gives CDR1 MNHEY, CDR2 SVGAGI. The CDR3 region is CASSKTLAGLGIQYF. CDR3 DNA: TGTGCCAGCAGTAAAACACTAGCTGGGTTAGGCATTCAGTACTTC.

This clonotype was picked up one time. This chain connects TRBV20-1 to TRBJ2-3; unclear D gene. V shed 2 bases and J shed 2 bases, with 8 bases lying between them. Germline CDR1 is DFQATT and CDR2 is SNEGSKA (reference sequence). The CDR3 spans 13 residues. The CDR3 region has the DNA TGCAGTGCTAGACTCACGACCACAGATACGCAGTATTTT. This encodes CSARLTTTDTQYF.

This clonotype was detected a few times. The genes are TRBV4-3 and TRBJ1-2, with D possibly TRBD1 on 5 matching bases. This CDR3 spans 14 amino acids. Germline CDR1 and CDR2: LGHNA and YSLEER. The ends were cut back, 1 base at V and 2 bases at J, with 8 bases in the middle. This CDR3 is CASSQGGVNYGYTF. As DNA, the CDR3 is TGCGCCAGCAGCCAAGGAGGGGTAAACTATGGCTACACCTTC.

This clonotype was counted between two and nine times. This rearrangement joins TRBV9 to TRBJ2-4, with a tentative D call TRBD2 (6 bases). Germline V lookup: CDR1 SGDLS, CDR2 YYNGEE. The CDR3 covers 13 residues. V lost 2 bases to trimming and J lost 9 bases, with 12 bases between them. The CDR3 sequence is CASSVASDGIQYF. CDR3 DNA sequence: TGTGCCAGCAGCGTGGCTAGCGACGGCATTCAGTACTTC.

This rearrangement joins TRBV12-3 or TRBV12-4 to TRBJ2-7, with 7 bases lining up with TRBD1. The DNA end lines up better with TRBJ2-4; the J call may be wrong. The CDR3 runs 14 residues. CDR3 DNA sequence: TGTGCCAGCAGTTTTGACAGGGTCCCATCCATTCAGTACTTC. Its protein is CASSFDRVPSIQYF.

The chain couples TRBV5-1 to TRBJ2-7, with TRBD2 as a possible D gene (6 bases). The CDR3 spans 11 residues. V was cut by 5 bases and J by 7 bases, with 10 bases left in between. CDR1 is SGHRS, CDR2 YFSETQ, per germline. CDR3 in DNA: TGCGCCAGCAGGGGACTGACTGAGCAGTACTTC. This translates into CASRGLTEQYF.

The rearrangement uses TRBV9 and TRBJ2-3, with a possible D match to TRBD2 (5 bases). V was cut by 0 bases and J by 4 bases, with 21 bases left in between. The length of the CDR3 is 18 residues. Germline V CDR1 and CDR2: SGDLS, YYNGEE. CDR3 bases: TGTGCCAGCAGCGTAGGGAATGAGCTAGCAAGGTCCTCAGATACGCAGTATTTT. It yields the protein CASSVGNELARSSDTQYF.

The V and J genes are TRBV12-3 or TRBV12-4 and TRBJ1-6; a weak D match, TRBD1 (6 bases). Trimming removed 6 bases at V and 7 bases at J, with 13 bases between. The CDR3 extends over 14 amino acids. The CDR3 is CASSRTGFNSPLHF. CDR3 nucleotides: TGTGCCAGCAGCCGTACAGGGTTCAATTCACCCCTCCACTTT.

The gene calls are TRBV29-1 and TRBJ2-3; D is uncertain. Germline CDR1 reads SQVTM; CDR2 reads ANQGSEA. The V gene lost 3 bases and the J gene lost 2 bases, with 9 bases spanning the gap. The length of the CDR3 is 13 residues. The CDR3 sequence is CSVDSANTDTQYF. In DNA, the CDR3 is TGCAGCGTTGACTCTGCCAACACAGATACGCAGTATTTT.

The chain carries TRBV6-5 and TRBJ2-3; a possible D gene is TRBD2 (5 bases). The germline V gene has CDR1 MNHEY and CDR2 SVGAGI. Trimming shortened V by 0 bases and J by 4 bases, and 14 bases separated the two germline ends. This CDR3 has 16 residues. DNA of the CDR3: TGTGCCAGCAGTTACTCGAAGTTAGCGTTTCCAGATACGCAGTATTTT. It yields the protein CASSYSKLAFPDTQYF.

This clonotype was recorded once. The V and J genes are TRBV20-1 and TRBJ1-4, with D possibly matching TRBD1 (6 bases). CDR1 and CDR2 (germline): DFQATT, SNEGSKA (reference sequence). This CDR3 is 14 amino acids long. The V end was cut by 1 base, the J end by 6 bases, with 12 bases between. The CDR3 reads CSARGTGRDEKLFF. For the CDR3, the DNA is TGCAGTGCTAGAGGAACAGGGCGGGATGAAAAACTGTTTTTT.

The chain links TRBV30 to TRBJ2-6; D is uncertain. CDR1 GTSNPN and CDR2 SVGIG come from the germline V gene (reference sequence). CDR3 length: 16 residues. With 0 bases removed from V and 0 bases from J, the gap between germline ends came to 9 bases. CDR3 amino acids: CAWSVGLNSGANVLTF. The CDR3 nucleotides read TGTGCCTGGAGTGTAGGCCTAAACTCTGGGGCCAACGTCCTGACTTTC.

In this sample, this clonotype turned up a few times. The rearrangement uses TRBV28 and TRBJ2-7, with a tentative D call TRBD2 (5 bases). The CDR3 extends over 14 amino acids. Germline-derived CDR1 and CDR2 are MDHEN and SYDVKM. Trimming cost V 4 bases and J 3 bases, with 13 bases left between them. The CDR3 protein is CASSSPDFLYEQYF. The CDR3 coding sequence is TGTGCCAGCAGTTCCCCGGACTTTCTCTACGAGCAGTACTTC.

This chain links TRBV18 with TRBJ2-3; D is possibly TRBD1 or TRBD2 (5 bases each). The CDR3 loop spans 16 amino acids. Germline V CDR1 and CDR2: KGHSH, LQKENI. V gave up 3 bases and J gave up 1 base, with 14 bases separating them. CDR3 region: CASSPPFQGGTDTQYF. In DNA form, the CDR3 reads TGTGCCAGCTCACCCCCTTTCCAGGGAGGCACAGATACGCAGTATTTT.